A selection of T cell receptor beta chains follows, all from one sample in a study of lymphopenia after photon versus proton radiotherapy. The method was immunoSEQ multiplex PCR; TCRdb's version includes in-frame clones alone and lacks a portion of them. This table holds 160,000 or so clones, around nine tenths found once. Source: peripheral blood, taken from a patient treated with photon-based radiotherapy. Source of these receptors: a man aged 45-60 years with gastric cancer. The CDR3 runs from the conserved cysteine through the conserved F or W. The order of the fields is clone size, V gene, J gene, D gene, CDR3 DNA, CDR3 protein. The D gene is left open where the match is weak. Clone sizes are given selectively: once, few, many, or a class where the clone is expanded.

.,TRBV7-9,TRBJ1-1,TRBD1,TGTGCCAGCAGCCCGCGACAGGGACTGAACACTGAAGCTTTCTTT,CASSPRQGLNTEAFF
.,TRBV6-5,TRBJ2-7,TRBD1,TGTGCCAGCAGTTTAGAACAGGGGGCCCACGAGCAGTACTTC,CASSLEQGAHEQYF
once,TRBV19,TRBJ2-7,.,TGTGCCAGTAGTACTCAGGGGGGTCTGTACGAGCAGTACTTC,CASSTQGGLYEQYF
.,TRBV6-5,TRBJ2-7,TRBD1,TGTGCCAGCAGTTACTTGGGACAGGGGAACTACGAGCAGTACTTC,CASSYLGQGNYEQYF
.,TRBV4-1,TRBJ2-5,.,TGCGCCAGCAGCCAAGAAGGAGAGACCCAGTACTTC,CASSQEGETQYF
.,TRBV6-6,TRBJ1-3,.,TGTGCCAGCAAAATGCGCTCTGGAAACACCATATATTTT,CASKMRSGNTIYF
.,TRBV2,TRBJ2-3,.,TGTGCCAGTCGGACGGAAAGGGTGACAGATACGCAGTATTTT,CASRTERVTDTQYF
.,TRBV5-1,TRBJ2-7,.,TGCGCCAGCAGCTTGAACAACCCCCGCGAGCAGTACTTC,CASSLNNPREQYF
.,TRBV19,TRBJ1-5,.,TGTGCCAGTAGTCCTCAGCCCCGGGTCAATCAGCCCCAGCATTTT,CASSPQPRVNQPQHF
.,TRBV7-8,TRBJ2-7,.,TGTGCCAGCAGCCCCCCGAGGGCAGGGGAAGGGCAGTACTTC,CASSPPRAGEGQYF
.,TRBV7-2,TRBJ2-7,TRBD2,TGTGCCAGCAGCTTAGTTTCCAGCGGGAGCTACGAGCAGTACTTC,CASSLVSSGSYEQYF
.,TRBV5-1,TRBJ2-2,.,TGCGCCAGCAGCTTGTTGTCAGGGGAGAGCACCGGGGAGCTGTTTTTT,CASSLLSGESTGELFF
few,TRBV7-2,TRBJ1-3,.,TGTGCCAGCAGATTTCAAGGTCCTGGAAACACCATATATTTT,CASRFQGPGNTIYF
.,TRBV5-4,TRBJ2-6,.,TGTGCCAGCAGGACCCCAGGGGCCAACGTCCTGACTTTC,CASRTPGANVLTF
.,TRBV2,TRBJ1-4,TRBD1,TGTGCCAGCAAATGGGACAGGGCGGAAAAACTGTTTTTT,CASKWDRAEKLFF
.,TRBV7-9,TRBJ1-2,.,TGTGCCAGCAGCTTAGTGGGGCGCGAGTATGGCTACACCTTC,CASSLVGREYGYTF
.,TRBV6-5,TRBJ1-4,.,TGTGCCAGCAGTTACTCGGGCGCAACTAATGAAAAACTGTTTTTT,CASSYSGATNEKLFF
.,TRBV25-1,TRBJ2-1,.,TGTGCCAGCAGTGGGCGCAGGGGGGTGGACAATGAGCAGTTCTTC,CASSGRRGVDNEQFF
.,TRBV7-3,TRBJ2-5,.,TGTGCCAGCAGCTTAAGTTGGACCACTCAAGAGACCCAGTACTTC,CASSLSWTTQETQYF
once,TRBV2,TRBJ2-7,.,TGTGCCAGCAGTGAACGGTTAGGGGGCGAGCAGTACTTC,CASSERLGGEQYF
.,TRBV7-2,TRBJ1-2,.,TGTGCCAGCAGCTTAGGACGAGAGGATGGCTACACCTTC,CASSLGREDGYTF
.,TRBV4-3,TRBJ2-3,.,TGCGCCAGCAGCCAAGATCATTGGGAAATCAGCGCAGATACGCAGTATTTT,CASSQDHWEISADTQYF
.,TRBV5-1,TRBJ1-4,.,TGCGCCAGCAGCTCGGGGGGGTATGGTGAAAAACTGTTTTTT,CASSSGGYGEKLFF
.,TRBV30,TRBJ2-2,.,TGTGCCTGGAGTTCCTGGTCCCGGGACACCGGGGAGCTGTTTTTT,CAWSSWSRDTGELFF
.,TRBV9,TRBJ2-1,.,TGTGCCAGCAGCGTAGACCGGGGAAACAATGAGCAGTTCTTC,CASSVDRGNNEQFF
.,TRBV25-1,TRBJ1-1,.,TGTGCCAGCAGGCCCCGGGGGCAGGAGGGACCTGAAGCTTTCTTT,CASRPRGQEGPEAFF
once,TRBV18,TRBJ2-7,.,TGTGCCAGCTCACCGTCCATGGCCCCCCGATGGGAGCAGTACTTC,CASSPSMAPRWEQYF
.,TRBV2,TRBJ1-5,TRBD1,TGTGCCAGCAGTGAAGCGGGCAGGGGGAAAGAGCCCCAGCATTTT,CASSEAGRGKEPQHF
.,TRBV28,TRBJ2-5,.,TGTGCCAGCAGCCCCTCCCGGGAGACCCAGTACTTC,CASSPSRETQYF
.,TRBV7-2,TRBJ2-7,.,TGTGCCAGCAGGCAACAGGGATTCTCCTACGAGCAGTACTTC,CASRQQGFSYEQYF
.,TRBV5-6,TRBJ1-4,TRBD1,TGTGCCAGCAGCCGAGACAGGGGGTATGAAAAACTGTTTTTT,CASSRDRGYEKLFF
.,TRBV7-8,TRBJ2-7,.,TGTGCCAGCAGCCCCCACGGGGCGGGCTACGAGCAGTACTTC,CASSPHGAGYEQYF
.,TRBV30,TRBJ1-5,.,TGTGCCTGGAGTGTGGGGGGGGGTAATCAGCCCCAGCATTTT,CAWSVGGGNQPQHF
.,TRBV7-9,TRBJ2-1,.,TGTGCCAGCAGCCCCGCCACTGAGCAGTTCTTC,CASSPATEQFF
.,TRBV28,TRBJ1-5,.,TGTGCCAGCAGTTTAGCGGCAATAAGCAATCAGCCCCAGCATTTT,CASSLAAISNQPQHF
.,TRBV6-1,TRBJ2-1,.,TGTGCCAGCAGTAGCCAGGGGAACTCCTACAATGAGCAGTTCTTC,CASSSQGNSYNEQFF
.,TRBV6-5,TRBJ2-7,.,TGTGCCAGCAGCCGAGGGGGCTCCTACGAGCAGTACTTC,CASSRGGSYEQYF
.,TRBV6-5,TRBJ1-2,.,TGTGCCAGCAGTTCTGACGGAGTAGGGGGCTACACCTTC,CASSSDGVGGYTF
.,TRBV2,TRBJ2-3,.,TGTGCCAGCAGTTGGACAGAGCCTAGCACAGATACGCAGTATTTT,CASSWTEPSTDTQYF
.,TRBV7-3,TRBJ1-1,.,TGTGCCAGCAGCTTCTCCCCGAACACTGAAGCTTTCTTT,CASSFSPNTEAFF